A single sample gave rise to the 32 T cell receptor beta chains below, sequenced in a study of CD4 T cells in relation to SARS-CoV-2 and coronaviruses. Before the COVID-19 pandemic, during about 2011-2019, CD4+ T cells were taken from unexposed donors. The cells were cultured for around ten days before CD4+ T cells were isolated. These TCRs' antigens remain unknown. TCRdb keeps only in-frame clones here, not all; method: immunoSEQ multiplex PCR. Here the sample spans around 16,000 clones, about four fifths being singletons. Input material: CD4+ T cells from PBMCs, cultured in vitro. Source of these receptors: a human donor in good health.

The chain links TRBV2 to TRBJ2-7; D is perhaps TRBD1 (6 bases). Trimming took off 7 bases at V and 0 bases at J, with 13 bases between the two ends. Germline assignment: CDR1 SNHLY and CDR2 FYNNEI. The length of the CDR3 is 14 residues. Here the CDR3 reads CASNRDTISYEQYF. The CDR3 bases are TGTGCCAGCAACCGGGACACTATCTCCTACGAGCAGTACTTC.

This chain joins TRBV2 and TRBJ1-5; D gene ambiguous. V was pared by 4 bases and J by 0 bases, with 10 bases between. This CDR3 comprises 15 residues. Germline assignment: CDR1 SNHLY and CDR2 FYNNEI. CDR3 nucleotide sequence: TGTGCCAGCAGTGCTGGGGAATATAGCAATCAGCCCCAGCATTTT. Its translation is CASSAGEYSNQPQHF.

This chain uses TRBV5-1 with TRBJ2-1, with D perhaps matching TRBD1 or TRBD2 (5 bases each). Germline CDR1 reads SGHRS; CDR2 reads YFSETQ. V lost 4 bases to trimming and J lost 9 bases, with 20 bases between them. This CDR3 has 15 residues. The CDR3 protein is CASSPWDPRGTEQFF. CDR3 in DNA: TGCGCCAGCAGCCCATGGGACCCGAGGGGCACTGAGCAGTTCTTC.

This clone was counted only a few times. The rearrangement joins TRBV24-1 to TRBJ2-1, with D perhaps matching TRBD1 or TRBD2 (6 bases each). Germline V CDR1 and CDR2: KGHDR, SFDVKD. V lost 7 bases to trimming and J lost 15 bases, with 18 bases between them. CDR3 length: 12 amino acids. The CDR3 DNA reads as TGTGCCACCAGCTCTCTTGGGGGGCGGGGGTTCTTC. It translates to CATSSLGGRGFF.

The V gene is TRBV5-1, the J gene TRBJ1-1; D ambiguous. The germline V and J ends were trimmed by 4 bases and 1 base, with 17 bases remaining between them. The V gene's germline CDR1 is SGHRS and CDR2 YFSETQ. This CDR3 contains 16 residues. CDR3 DNA: TGCGCCAGCAGCCGGGCGGGCGACGCTAGGAACACTGAAGCTTTCTTT. It codes for CASSRAGDARNTEAFF.

The rearrangement links TRBV7-2 to TRBJ1-2; 7 bases fit TRBD1. Germline V gene lookup returns CDR1 SGHTA and CDR2 FQGNSA. V lost 4 bases, J lost 8 bases, and 4 bases stayed unmatched. There are 12 residues in the CDR3. CDR3 region: CASSSRTGGYTF. DNA of the CDR3: TGTGCCAGCAGCTCCAGGACAGGCGGCTACACCTTC.

This chain connects TRBV7-9 to TRBJ2-3; D is possibly TRBD2 (6 bases). CDR1 and CDR2 from the germline V gene are SEHNR and FQNEAQ (reference sequence). The CDR3 is made up of 13 amino acids. V was trimmed by 9 bases and J by 4 bases, leaving 14 bases between them. The CDR3 is CASNRGGADTQYF. CDR3 in DNA: TGTGCCAGTAATCGGGGAGGAGCAGATACGCAGTATTTT.

This clone was seen a handful of times. The rearrangement joins TRBV4-2 to TRBJ2-7; no definite D call. Germline lookup yields CDR1 LGHNA and CDR2 YNFKEQ. Trimming pared 3 bases from V and 7 bases from J, leaving 13 bases between. This CDR3 has 13 residues. CDR3 sequence: CASSQEYPREQYF. In DNA, the CDR3 is TGTGCCAGCAGCCAGGAATATCCTCGGGAGCAGTACTTC.

V usage is TRBV6-2 or TRBV6-3 and J usage is TRBJ1-2; D remains ambiguous. There are 16 residues in the CDR3. CDR1 is MNHEY and CDR2 is SVGEGT in the germline V gene. Trimming pared 2 bases from V and 4 bases from J, leaving 17 bases between. The CDR3 region is CASSYGLLRGGYGYTF. The CDR3 DNA sequence: TGTGCCAGCAGTTACGGGCTTCTACGGGGAGGCTATGGCTACACCTTC.

The V and J genes are TRBV2 and TRBJ2-5, with D unresolved. The CDR3 spans 12 residues. The V gene's germline CDR1 is SNHLY and CDR2 FYNNEI. Trimming cost V 7 bases and J 0 bases, with 6 bases left between them. The CDR3 region has the DNA TGTGCCAGCATGACCGACCAAGAGACCCAGTACTTC. Protein: CASMTDQETQYF.

This chain uses TRBV7-2 with TRBJ2-3; 9 bases line up with TRBD2. This CDR3 has 18 residues. V lost 0 bases to trimming and J lost 2 bases; unmatched junction nucleotides: 9. From germline, CDR1 is SGHTA and CDR2 FQGNSA. The CDR3 nucleotides read TGTGCCAGCAGCTTAGCGGCACCTGGCGGGAGGGCCACAGATACGCAGTATTTT. Translation gives CASSLAAPGGRATDTQYF.

This clone was seen just once. The chain recombines TRBV5-4 with TRBJ2-5; D is uncertain. Germline CDR1 and CDR2: SGHNT and YYREEE (reference sequence). Trimming took 5 bases from V and 5 from J, leaving 10 bases between them. CDR3 length: 12 residues. The CDR3 DNA reads as TGTGCCAGCAGTCCGGACGCGGAGACCCAGTACTTC. It is translated as CASSPDAETQYF.

This chain joins TRBV3-1 (or the pseudogene TRBV3-2) and TRBJ2-7; D uncertain. Germline CDR1 LGHDT, CDR2 YNNKEL (reference sequence). With 4 bases removed from V and 5 bases from J, the gap between germline ends came to 9 bases. This CDR3 contains 12 residues. The CDR3 spells CASSRDPDEQYF. The CDR3 nucleotides are TGTGCCAGCAGCCGCGATCCGGACGAGCAGTACTTC.

The chain combines TRBV7-8 with TRBJ1-3, with unresolved D. The CDR3 runs 15 residues. V was trimmed by 0 bases and J by 0 bases, leaving 6 bases between them. Germline V gene lookup returns CDR1 SGHVS and CDR2 FQNEAQ. The CDR3 sequence is CASSLAQSSGNTIYF. Here the CDR3 DNA reads TGTGCCAGCAGCTTAGCACAGAGCTCTGGAAACACCATATATTTT.

The gene calls are TRBV6-5 and TRBJ2-7; 7 bases fit TRBD1. Losses at the gene ends were 6 bases for V and 7 bases for J; bases not matched to a gene: 12. The CDR3 has 14 residues. Germline assignment: CDR1 MNHEY and CDR2 SVGAGI. This chain's CDR3 is CASRRQGPSVEQYF. The DNA for the CDR3 is TGTGCCAGCAGGCGACAGGGCCCCTCTGTAGAGCAGTACTTC.

The table lists this clone with a few counts. V and J are TRBV28 and TRBJ1-1; D is unresolved. Germline V gene data show CDR1 as MDHEN and CDR2 as SYDVKM. V was clipped by 4 bases and J by 2 bases, with 14 bases between them. The CDR3 consists of 15 residues. This chain's CDR3 is CASSSYDTRNTEAFF. The CDR3 DNA follows: TGTGCCAGCAGTTCATACGACACCCGAAACACTGAAGCTTTCTTT.

The chain is built from TRBV4-1 and TRBJ2-3; D might be TRBD2 (7 bases). The CDR3 sequence is 17 residues long. Germline-derived CDR1 and CDR2 are MGHRA and YSYEKL. V was cut by 1 base and J by 1 base, with 15 bases left in between. The CDR3 spells CASSQAAGGQGTDTQYF. The CDR3 DNA is TGCGCCAGCAGCCAAGCCGCCGGGGGGCAGGGCACAGATACGCAGTATTTT.

The chain combines TRBV18 with TRBJ2-2; possibly TRBD1 or TRBD2 for D (5 bases each). V lost 10 bases and J 1 base, leaving 13 bases between the germline ends. The length of the CDR3 is 14 residues. The germline gives CDR1 KGHSH, CDR2 LQKENI. In nucleotides, the CDR3 is TGTGCCACCCCTCGGGGACGGAACACCGGGGAGCTGTTTTTT. This sequence encodes CATPRGRNTGELFF.

This chain connects TRBV11-2 to TRBJ1-1; TRBD1 is a possible D gene (5 bases). CDR1 and CDR2 from the germline V gene are SGHAT and FQNNGV. V lost 3 bases to trimming and J lost 1 base, with 6 bases between them. The CDR3 extends over 13 amino acids. The CDR3 region has the DNA TGTGCCAGCAGCTTTCAGGGGAACACTGAAGCTTTCTTT. It encodes CASSFQGNTEAFF.

The rearrangement links TRBV7-9 to TRBJ2-7; D might be TRBD1 (6 bases). Germline V gene sequence: CDR1 SEHNR, CDR2 FQNEAQ (reference sequence). V was cut by 7 bases and J by 2 bases, with 15 bases left in between. The CDR3 covers 14 residues. Here the CDR3 reads CASNPVGQPYEQYF. In nucleotides, the CDR3 is TGTGCCAGCAACCCGGTCGGACAGCCCTACGAGCAGTACTTC.

The chain links TRBV15 to TRBJ1-3; no reliable D call. The CDR3 sequence is 15 residues long. Trimming shortened V by 0 bases and J by 4 bases, and 10 bases separated the two germline ends. Germline V gene lookup returns CDR1 LNHNV and CDR2 YYDKDF (reference sequence). The CDR3 DNA reads TGTGCCACCAGCAGAGATCGGGCAGAAGGAAACACCATATATTTT. Protein: CATSRDRAEGNTIYF. The full variable domain, its missing parts supplied by reference TRBV15 and TRBJ1-3, is DAMVIQNPRYQVTQFGKPVTLSCSQTLNHNVMYWYQQKSSQAPKLLFHYYDKDFNNEADTPDNFQSRRPNTSFCFLDIRSPGLGDTAMYLCATSRDRAEGNTIYFGEGSWLTVV.

This chain joins TRBV2 and TRBJ2-4; no definite D call. This CDR3 has 16 amino acids. Germline CDR1 SNHLY, CDR2 FYNNEI. Trimming removed 2 bases at V and 0 bases at J, with 11 bases between. CDR3 loop: CASSEPGNRAKNIQYF. The DNA for the CDR3 is TGTGCCAGCAGTGAACCTGGGAATAGAGCCAAAAACATTCAGTACTTC. Variable domain in full (rest from reference TRBV2 and TRBJ2-4): EPEVTQTPSHQVTQMGQEVILRCVPISNHLYFYWYRQILGQKVEFLVSFYNNEISEKSEIFDDQFSVERPDGSNFTLKIRSTKLEDSAMYFCASSEPGNRAKNIQYFGAGTRLSVL.

The gene calls are TRBV7-2 and TRBJ2-7; possibly TRBD1 for D (6 bases). Germline assignment: CDR1 SGHTA and CDR2 FQGNSA. The length of the CDR3 is 14 residues. The V and J ends lost 5 bases and 5 bases respectively, with 16 bases between them. The CDR3 loop is CASSPTGVSHEQYF. The DNA for the CDR3 is TGTGCCAGCAGCCCGACAGGAGTATCCCACGAGCAGTACTTC.

The rearrangement joins TRBV7-2 to TRBJ2-7; D might be TRBD2 (6 bases). This CDR3 is built from 14 residues. V gave up 5 bases and J gave up 2 bases, with 13 bases separating them. CDR1 SGHTA and CDR2 FQGNSA come from the germline V gene. CDR3 sequence reads: CASSRGLATYEQYF. The CDR3 DNA is TGTGCCAGCAGCCGGGGACTGGCCACCTACGAGCAGTACTTC.

The V call is TRBV6-5, the J call TRBJ2-1, with TRBD1 as a possible D gene (5 bases). The CDR3 contains 14 residues. V was trimmed by 6 bases and J by 2 bases, leaving 11 bases between them. Germline loops: CDR1 MNHEY, CDR2 SVGAGI. Here the CDR3 DNA reads TGTGCCAGCAGGAGACAGCACCCCTACAATGAGCAGTTCTTC. This translates into CASRRQHPYNEQFF.

The CDR3 protein is CASSQDHWTSGFSYNEQFF. The DNA of the CDR3 is TGTGCCAGCAGCCAAGATCATTGGACTAGCGGGTTCTCCTACAATGAGCAGTTCTTC. The chain is built from TRBV4-2 and TRBJ2-1, with 11 bases lining up with TRBD2. V shed 0 bases, J shed 0 bases, and the junction held 7 bases outside the gene matches. The CDR3 is 19 amino acids. Germline V lookup: CDR1 LGHNA, CDR2 YNFKEQ.

The chain recombines TRBV5-1 with TRBJ1-6, with 7 bases identical to TRBD1. The CDR3 is made up of 19 amino acids. CDR1 and CDR2 from the germline V gene are SGHRS and YFSETQ. Losses at the gene ends were 0 bases for V and 4 bases for J; bases not matched to a gene: 13. The CDR3 sequence: CASSLEMRDRVFYNSPLHF. CDR3 DNA sequence: TGCGCCAGCAGCTTGGAAATGCGGGACAGAGTTTTTTATAATTCACCCCTCCACTTT.

This clone was observed a handful of times. DNA for the CDR3: TGCGCCAGCAGTCGGGACTCTGAGCAGTTCTTC. Protein sequence: CASSRDSEQFF. J is TRBJ2-1 and V is TRBV5-1; TRBD2 is a possible D gene (6 bases). The germline V gene encodes CDR1 SGHRS and CDR2 YFSETQ. V was pared by 5 bases and J by 9 bases, with 9 bases between. This CDR3 is 11 amino acids long.

The chain links TRBV19 to TRBJ2-3, with TRBD2 identical over 11 bases. Germline trimming cut 6 bases from V and 3 bases from J; bases unmatched to any gene: 11. Germline-derived CDR1 and CDR2 are LNHDA and SQIVND (reference sequence). The CDR3 spans 17 residues. The CDR3 coding sequence is TGTGCCAGTAGCCGACCCTTGCTAGCGGGAGGAACAGATACGCAGTATTTT. It codes for CASSRPLLAGGTDTQYF.

The genes are TRBV2 and TRBJ1-2; TRBD1 matches at 10 bases. V was clipped by 3 bases and J by 6 bases; unmatched bases: 7. Looked up from germline, CDR1 is SNHLY and CDR2 is FYNNEI. The CDR3 loop spans 15 amino acids. As DNA, the CDR3 is TGTGCCAGCAGTGACCTGGGACAGGGGAGCGATGGCTACACCTTC. It encodes CASSDLGQGSDGYTF.

The CDR3 DNA is TGTGCCACAAGGGCCGGGTCCTCATCCTACGAGCAGTACTTC. The encoded protein is CATRAGSSSYEQYF. The chain has TRBV24-1 and TRBJ2-7; D is unresolved. CDR1 and CDR2 from the germline V gene are KGHDR and SFDVKD. The CDR3 consists of 14 residues. Trimming stripped 10 bases from V and 1 base from J, with 16 bases between.

The rearrangement uses TRBV5-4 and TRBJ1-1; 7 bases agree with TRBD1. This CDR3 contains 15 residues. J was trimmed by 2 bases and V by 4 bases; bases with no gene match: 8. In germline, CDR1 is SGHNT, CDR2 YYREEE (reference sequence). The CDR3 sequence: CASSGAGTVNTEAFF. In DNA, the CDR3 is TGTGCCAGCAGCGGAGCCGGGACAGTAAACACTGAAGCTTTCTTT. Using reference TRBV5-4 and TRBJ1-1 for the parts outside the CDR3, the full variable domain is ETGVTQSPTHLIKTRGQQVTLRCSSQSGHNTVSWYQQALGQGPQFIFQYYREEENGRGNFPPRFSGLQFPNYSSELNVNALELDDSALYLCASSGAGTVNTEAFFGQGTRLTVV.